This TCR beta chain was sequenced in a study of T cells after yellow fever vaccination. Study-level points and caveats: A small share of clonotypes appeared in both CD4 and CD8 compartments. The study re-detected most primary-vaccination clones after the booster (nearly 97% CD4, around 89% CD8). In FACS-sorted repertoires, abundant clonotypes from the bulk population could appear as contaminants.

CDR3 size: 16 residues. V was shortened by 3 bases and J by 1 base, with 16 bases between the two germline ends. CDR1 SQVTM and CDR2 ANQGSEA come from the germline V gene. The sample holds a few counts of this clonotype. Its cognate antigen is unknown. UMIs and a universal primer site were added when TCR cDNA was made by 5'RACE template switching. Each CDR3 protein gets one entry after TCRdb re-called the 5' RACE reads with MiXCR. This sample has more than 300,000 distinct CDR3 sequences, with 4% to 5.5% found just once. The sample was PBMCs, taken 15 days after the yellow fever booster vaccination. This chain uses TRBV29-1 with TRBJ2-1, with D possibly TRBD2 on 7 matching bases. The sequence came from a man aged 18 to 30 who received the YFV17D yellow fever vaccine. The CDR3 DNA reads as TGCAGCGTTGAGATAGGGGGGGCAGAGTCCTACAATGAGCAGTTCTTC. Amino acid sequence: CSVEIGGAESYNEQFF.